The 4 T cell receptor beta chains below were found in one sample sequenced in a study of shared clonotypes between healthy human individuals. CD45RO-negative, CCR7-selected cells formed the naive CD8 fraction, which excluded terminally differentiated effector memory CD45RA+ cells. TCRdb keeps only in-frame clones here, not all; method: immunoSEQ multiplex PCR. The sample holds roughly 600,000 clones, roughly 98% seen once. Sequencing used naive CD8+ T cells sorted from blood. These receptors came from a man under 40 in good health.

The CDR3 DNA is TGTGCCATCAGCCCGGGACAGGGGACCAAGGAGGCTTTCTTT. Translating gives CAISPGQGTKEAFF. This chain uses TRBV10-3 with TRBJ1-1; 10 nucleotides agree with TRBD1. The J segment lost 11 bases and the V segment lost 6 bases, leaving 12 bases of the junction unmatched. This CDR3 is built from 14 residues. Looked up from germline, CDR1 is ENHRY and CDR2 is SYGVKD.

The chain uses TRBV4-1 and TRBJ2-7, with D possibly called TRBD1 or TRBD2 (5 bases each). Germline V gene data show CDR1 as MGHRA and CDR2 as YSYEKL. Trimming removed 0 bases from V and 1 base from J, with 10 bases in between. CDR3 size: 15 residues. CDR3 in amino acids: CASSQEAWGSYEQYF. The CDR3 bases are TGCGCCAGCAGCCAAGAAGCGTGGGGGTCCTACGAGCAGTACTTC.

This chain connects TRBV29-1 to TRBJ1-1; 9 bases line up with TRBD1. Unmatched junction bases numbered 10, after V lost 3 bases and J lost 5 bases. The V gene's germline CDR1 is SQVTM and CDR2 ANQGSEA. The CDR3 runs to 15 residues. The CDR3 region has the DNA TGCAGCGTTGACGACAGGGGGGGGCGTTGGACTGAAGCTTTCTTT. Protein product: CSVDDRGGRWTEAFF.

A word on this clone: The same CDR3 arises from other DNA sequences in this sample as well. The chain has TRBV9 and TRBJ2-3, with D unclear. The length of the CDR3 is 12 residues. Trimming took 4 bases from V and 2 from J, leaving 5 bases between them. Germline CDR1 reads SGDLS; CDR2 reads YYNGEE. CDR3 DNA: TGTGCCAGCAGCCCCAACACAGATACGCAGTATTTT. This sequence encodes CASSPNTDTQYF.